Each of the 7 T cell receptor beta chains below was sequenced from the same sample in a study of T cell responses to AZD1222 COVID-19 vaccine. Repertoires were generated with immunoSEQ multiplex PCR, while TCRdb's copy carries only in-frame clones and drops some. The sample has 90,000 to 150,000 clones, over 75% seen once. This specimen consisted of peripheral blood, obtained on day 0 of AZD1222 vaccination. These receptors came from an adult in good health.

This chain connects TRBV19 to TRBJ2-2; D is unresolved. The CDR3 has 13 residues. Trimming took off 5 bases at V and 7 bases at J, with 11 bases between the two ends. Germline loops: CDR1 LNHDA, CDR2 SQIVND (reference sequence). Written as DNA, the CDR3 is TGTGCCAGTAGTGCCAACCCTGGCGGGGAGCTGTTTTTT. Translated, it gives CASSANPGGELFF.

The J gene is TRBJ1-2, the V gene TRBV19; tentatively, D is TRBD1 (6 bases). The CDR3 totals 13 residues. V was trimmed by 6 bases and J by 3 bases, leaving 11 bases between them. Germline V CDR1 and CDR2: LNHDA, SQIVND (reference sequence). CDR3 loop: CASSATGYYGYTF. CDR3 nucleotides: TGTGCCAGTAGCGCTACAGGGTACTATGGCTACACCTTC. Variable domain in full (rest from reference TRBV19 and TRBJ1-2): DGGITQSPKYLFRKEGQNVTLSCEQNLNHDAMYWYRQDPGQGLRLIYYSQIVNDFQKGDIAEGYSVSREKKESFPLTVTSAQKNPTAFYLCASSATGYYGYTFGSGTRLTVV.

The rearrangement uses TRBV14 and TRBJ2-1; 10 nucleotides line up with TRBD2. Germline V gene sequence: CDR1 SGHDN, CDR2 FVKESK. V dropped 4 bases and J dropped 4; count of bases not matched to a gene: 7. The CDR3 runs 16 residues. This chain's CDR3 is CASSPLLAGRYNEQFF. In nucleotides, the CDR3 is TGTGCCAGCAGCCCACTACTAGCGGGGAGGTACAATGAGCAGTTCTTC.

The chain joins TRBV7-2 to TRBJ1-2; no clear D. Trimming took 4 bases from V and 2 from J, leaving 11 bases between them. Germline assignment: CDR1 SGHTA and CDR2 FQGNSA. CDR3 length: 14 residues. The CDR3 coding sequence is TGTGCCAGCAGCTCCCGGGCCGAGAACTATGGCTACACCTTC. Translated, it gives CASSSRAENYGYTF.

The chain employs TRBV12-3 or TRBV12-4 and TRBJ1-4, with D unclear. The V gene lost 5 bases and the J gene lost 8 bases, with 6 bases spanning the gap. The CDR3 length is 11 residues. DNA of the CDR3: TGTGCCAGCAGTGCGAGGGAAAAACTGTTTTTT. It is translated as CASSAREKLFF.

The chain's CDR3 is CASSIAGEGYGYTF. The CDR3 bases are TGTGCCAGTAGTATAGCGGGGGAAGGTTACGGCTACACCTTC. This chain uses TRBV19 with TRBJ1-2; perhaps TRBD1 as D (5 bases). Germline V CDR1 and CDR2: LNHDA, SQIVND (reference sequence). Trimming shortened V by 1 base and J by 8 bases, and 14 bases separated the two germline ends. The length of the CDR3 is 14 residues.

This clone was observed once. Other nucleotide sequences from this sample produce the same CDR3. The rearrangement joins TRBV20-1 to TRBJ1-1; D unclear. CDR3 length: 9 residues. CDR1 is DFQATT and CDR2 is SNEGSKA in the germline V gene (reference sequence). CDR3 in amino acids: CSAGPVAFF. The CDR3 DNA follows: TGCAGCGCTGGACCCGTGGCTTTCTTT.